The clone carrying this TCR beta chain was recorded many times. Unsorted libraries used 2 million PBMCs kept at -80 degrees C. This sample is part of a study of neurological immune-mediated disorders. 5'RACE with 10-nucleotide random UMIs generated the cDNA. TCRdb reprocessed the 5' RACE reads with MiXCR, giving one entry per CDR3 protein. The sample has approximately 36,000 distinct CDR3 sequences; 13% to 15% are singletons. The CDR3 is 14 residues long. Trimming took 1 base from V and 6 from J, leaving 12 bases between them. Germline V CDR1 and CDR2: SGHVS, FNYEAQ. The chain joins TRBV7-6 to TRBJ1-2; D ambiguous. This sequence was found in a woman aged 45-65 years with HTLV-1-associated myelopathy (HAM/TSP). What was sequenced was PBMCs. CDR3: CASSLVPNANGYTF. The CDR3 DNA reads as TGTGCCAGCAGCTTAGTCCCCAATGCGAATGGCTACACCTTC.